This T cell receptor beta chain was observed in a study of beta chain features in type 1 diabetes. At the level of the study: All samples yielded some 110 million examined sorted cells.

Every isolated RNA sample was fully reverse transcribed, so sequencing captured expressed TCRB transcripts. Some clones are missing from TCRdb's copy, which holds only in-frame ones; the method was immunoSEQ multiplex PCR. The sample holds about 150,000 clones, more than 9.5% seen once. CDR3 size: 14 residues. CDR1 SGDLS and CDR2 YYNGEE come from the germline V gene. V gave up 2 bases and J gave up 6 bases, with 12 bases separating them. Concerning this clone itself: The antigen is unknown.

Whole-study findings and limits: All four CD4+ subsets from Type 1 diabetes patients carried moderately but significantly shorter TCRB CDR3s. A potential PCR bias toward shorter templates would be equal in patient and control samples.

Sequenced sample: central memory CD4+ T cells from blood. The sequence was collected from a young man in good health. The chain employs TRBV9 and TRBJ1-5; no clear D gene. The CDR3 bases are TGTGCCAGCAGCGTGGGTGCTTACAGTCAGCCCCAGCATTTT. Translation: CASSVGAYSQPQHF. Using reference TRBV9 and TRBJ1-5 for the parts outside the CDR3, the full variable domain is DSGVTQTPKHLITATGQRVTLRCSPRSGDLSVYWYQQSLDQGLQFLIQYYNGEERAKGNILERFSAQQFPDLHSELNLSSLELGDSALYFCASSVGAYSQPQHFGDGTRLSIL.